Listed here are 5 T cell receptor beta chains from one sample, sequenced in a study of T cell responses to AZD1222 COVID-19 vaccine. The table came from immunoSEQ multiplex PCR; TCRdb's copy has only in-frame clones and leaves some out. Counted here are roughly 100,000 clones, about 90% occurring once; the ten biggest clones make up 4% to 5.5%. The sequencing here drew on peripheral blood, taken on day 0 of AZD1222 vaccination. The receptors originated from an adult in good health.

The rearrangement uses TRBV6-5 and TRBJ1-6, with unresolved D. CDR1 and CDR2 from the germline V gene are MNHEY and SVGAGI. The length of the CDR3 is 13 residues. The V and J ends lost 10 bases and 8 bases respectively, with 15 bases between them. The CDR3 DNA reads TGTGCCACCTCATTGGCAAGAGATTCACCCCTCCACTTT. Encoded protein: CATSLARDSPLHF.

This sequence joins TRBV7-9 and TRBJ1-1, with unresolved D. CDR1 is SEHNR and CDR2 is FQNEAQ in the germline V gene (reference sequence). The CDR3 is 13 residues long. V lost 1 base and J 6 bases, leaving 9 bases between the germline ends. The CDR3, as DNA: TGTGCCAGCAGCTTAGGAACAGTCGCTGAAGCTTTCTTT. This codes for CASSLGTVAEAFF.

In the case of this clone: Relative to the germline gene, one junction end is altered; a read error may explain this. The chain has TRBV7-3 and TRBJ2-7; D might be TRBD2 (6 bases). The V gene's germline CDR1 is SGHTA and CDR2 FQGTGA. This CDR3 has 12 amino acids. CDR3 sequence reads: CASSLLVRRGPF. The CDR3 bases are TGTGCCAGCAGCTTGTTGGTAAGGAGGGGCCCATTC. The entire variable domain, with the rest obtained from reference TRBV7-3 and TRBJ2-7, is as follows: GAGVSQTPSNKVTEKGKYVELRCDPISGHTALYWYRQSLGQGPEFLIYFQGTGAADDSGLPNDRFFAVRPEGSVSTLKIQRTERGDSAVYLCASSLLVRRGPFGPGTRLTVT.

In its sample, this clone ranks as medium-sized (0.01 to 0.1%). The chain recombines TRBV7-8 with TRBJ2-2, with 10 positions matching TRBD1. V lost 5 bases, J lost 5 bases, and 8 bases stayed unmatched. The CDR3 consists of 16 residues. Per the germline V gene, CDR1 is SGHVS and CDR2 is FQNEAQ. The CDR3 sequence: CASSGRQGAVTGELFF. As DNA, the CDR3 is TGTGCCAGCAGCGGAAGACAGGGGGCAGTTACCGGGGAGCTGTTTTTT.

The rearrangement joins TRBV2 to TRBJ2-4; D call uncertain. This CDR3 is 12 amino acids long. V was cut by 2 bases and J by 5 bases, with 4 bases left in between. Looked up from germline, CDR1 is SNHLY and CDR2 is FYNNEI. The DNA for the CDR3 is TGTGCCAGCAGTGAAAGAGAAAACATTCAGTACTTC. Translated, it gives CASSERENIQYF.